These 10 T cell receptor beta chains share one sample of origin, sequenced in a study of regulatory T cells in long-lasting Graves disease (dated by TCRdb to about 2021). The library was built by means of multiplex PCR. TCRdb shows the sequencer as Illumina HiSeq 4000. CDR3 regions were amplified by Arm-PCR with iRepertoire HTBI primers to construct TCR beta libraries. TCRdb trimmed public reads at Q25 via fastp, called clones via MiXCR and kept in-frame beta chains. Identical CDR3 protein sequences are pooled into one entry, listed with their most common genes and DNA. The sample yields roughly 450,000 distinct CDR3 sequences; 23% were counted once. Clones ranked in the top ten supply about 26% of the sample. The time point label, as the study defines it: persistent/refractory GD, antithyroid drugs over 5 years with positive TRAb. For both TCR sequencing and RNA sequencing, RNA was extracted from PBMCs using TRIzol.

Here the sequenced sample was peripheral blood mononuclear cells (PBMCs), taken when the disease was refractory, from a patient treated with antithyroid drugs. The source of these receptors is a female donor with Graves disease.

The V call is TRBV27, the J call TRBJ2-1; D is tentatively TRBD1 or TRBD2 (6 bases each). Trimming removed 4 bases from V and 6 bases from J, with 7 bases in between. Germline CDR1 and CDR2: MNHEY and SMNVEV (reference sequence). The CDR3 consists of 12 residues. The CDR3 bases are TGTGCCAGCAGTTCGGGGGCCAATGAGCAGTTCTTC. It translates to CASSSGANEQFF.

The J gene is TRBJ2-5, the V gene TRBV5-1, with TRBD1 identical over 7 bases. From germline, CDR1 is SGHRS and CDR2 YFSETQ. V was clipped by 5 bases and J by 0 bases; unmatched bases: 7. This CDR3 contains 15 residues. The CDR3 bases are TGCGCCAGCAGATTCGGGACAGCGAACCAAGAGACCCAGTACTTC. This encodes CASRFGTANQETQYF. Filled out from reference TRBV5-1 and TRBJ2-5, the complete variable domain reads KAGVTQTPRYLIKTRGQQVTLSCSPISGHRSVSWYQQTPGQGLQFLFEYFSETQRNKGNFPGRFSGRQFSNSRSEMNVSTLELGDSALYLCASRFGTANQETQYFGPGTRLLVL.

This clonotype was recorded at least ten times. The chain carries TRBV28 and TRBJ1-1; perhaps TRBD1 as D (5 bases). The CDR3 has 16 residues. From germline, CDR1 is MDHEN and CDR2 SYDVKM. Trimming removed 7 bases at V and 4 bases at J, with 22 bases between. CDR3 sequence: CASKTSGTAGFTEAFF. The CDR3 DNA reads TGTGCCAGCAAGACGTCCGGGACGGCCGGATTCACTGAAGCTTTCTTT.

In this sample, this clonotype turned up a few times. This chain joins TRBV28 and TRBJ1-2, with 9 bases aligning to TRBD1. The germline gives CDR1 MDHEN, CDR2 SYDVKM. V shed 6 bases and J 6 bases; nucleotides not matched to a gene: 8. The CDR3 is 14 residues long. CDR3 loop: CASRPGTGSHGYTF. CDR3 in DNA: TGTGCCAGCAGACCCGGGACAGGGTCCCATGGCTACACCTTC.

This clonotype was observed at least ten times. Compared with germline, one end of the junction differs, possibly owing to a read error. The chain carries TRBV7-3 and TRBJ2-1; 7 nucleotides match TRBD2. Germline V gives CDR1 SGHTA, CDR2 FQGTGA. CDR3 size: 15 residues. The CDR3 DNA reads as TGTGCCAGCAGCCTAACTAGCGAGCCTTACAATGAGCAGTTCTTC. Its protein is CASSLTSEPYNEQFF.

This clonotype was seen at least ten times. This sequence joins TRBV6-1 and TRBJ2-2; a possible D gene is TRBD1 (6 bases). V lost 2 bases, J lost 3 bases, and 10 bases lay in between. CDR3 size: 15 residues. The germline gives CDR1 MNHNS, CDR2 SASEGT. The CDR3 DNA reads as TGTGCCAGCAGTGAACAGGGGCGGGACACCGGGGAGCTGTTTTTT. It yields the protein CASSEQGRDTGELFF.

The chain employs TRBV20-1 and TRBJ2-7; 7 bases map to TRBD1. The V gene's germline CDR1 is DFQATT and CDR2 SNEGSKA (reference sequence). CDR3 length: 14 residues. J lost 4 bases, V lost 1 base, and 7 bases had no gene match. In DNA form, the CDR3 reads TGCAGTGCTAGAGTCACCGGGACAGCTTACGAGCAGTACTTC. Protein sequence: CSARVTGTAYEQYF.

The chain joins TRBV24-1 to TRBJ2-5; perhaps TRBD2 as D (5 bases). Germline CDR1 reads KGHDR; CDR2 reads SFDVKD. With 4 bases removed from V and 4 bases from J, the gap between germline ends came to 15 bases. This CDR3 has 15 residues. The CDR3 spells CATSDPRPGGETQYF. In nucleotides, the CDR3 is TGTGCCACCAGTGACCCCAGGCCAGGAGGAGAGACCCAGTACTTC.

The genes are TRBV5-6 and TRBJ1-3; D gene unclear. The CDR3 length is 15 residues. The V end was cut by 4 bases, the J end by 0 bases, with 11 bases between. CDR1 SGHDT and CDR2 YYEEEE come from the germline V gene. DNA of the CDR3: TGTGCCAGCAGCATCGGACCCCGCTCTGGAAACACCATATATTTT. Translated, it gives CASSIGPRSGNTIYF.

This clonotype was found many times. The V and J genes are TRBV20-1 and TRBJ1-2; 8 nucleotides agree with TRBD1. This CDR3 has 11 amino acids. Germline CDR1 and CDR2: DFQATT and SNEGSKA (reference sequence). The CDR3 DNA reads TGCAGAGCGGACAGGGTCGGTGGCTACACCTTC. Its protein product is CRADRVGGYTF.